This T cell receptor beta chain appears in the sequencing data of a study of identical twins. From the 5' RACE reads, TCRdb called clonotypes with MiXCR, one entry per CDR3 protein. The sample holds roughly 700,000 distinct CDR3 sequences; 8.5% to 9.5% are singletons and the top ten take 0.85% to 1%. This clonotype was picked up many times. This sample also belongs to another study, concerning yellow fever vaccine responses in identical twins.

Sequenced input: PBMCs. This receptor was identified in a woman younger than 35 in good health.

CDR3 residues: CSASGVVGDQPQHF. The CDR3 nucleotides are TGCAGTGCGTCAGGGGTTGTGGGGGATCAGCCCCAGCATTTT. The chain couples TRBV20-1 to TRBJ1-5; perhaps TRBD1 as D (6 bases). The CDR3 runs 14 residues. The germline V and J ends were trimmed by 6 bases and 5 bases, with 17 bases remaining between them. CDR1 is DFQATT and CDR2 is SNEGSKA in the germline V gene (reference sequence).